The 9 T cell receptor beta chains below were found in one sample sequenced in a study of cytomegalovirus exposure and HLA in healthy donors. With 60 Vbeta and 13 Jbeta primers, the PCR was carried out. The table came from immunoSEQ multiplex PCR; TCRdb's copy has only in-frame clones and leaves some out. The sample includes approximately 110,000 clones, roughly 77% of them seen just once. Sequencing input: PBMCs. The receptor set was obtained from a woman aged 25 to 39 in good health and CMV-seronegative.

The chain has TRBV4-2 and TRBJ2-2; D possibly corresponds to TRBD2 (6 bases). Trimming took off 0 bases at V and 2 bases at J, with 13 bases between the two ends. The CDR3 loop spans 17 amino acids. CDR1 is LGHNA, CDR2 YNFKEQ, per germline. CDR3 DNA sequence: TGTGCCAGCAGCCAAGATGGGCTAGCGATAAACACCGGGGAGCTGTTTTTT. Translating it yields CASSQDGLAINTGELFF.

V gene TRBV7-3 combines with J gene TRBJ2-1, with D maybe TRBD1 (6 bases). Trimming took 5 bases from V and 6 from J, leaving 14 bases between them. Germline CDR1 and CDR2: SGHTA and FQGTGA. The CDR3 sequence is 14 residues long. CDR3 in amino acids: CASSPVIGGNEQFF. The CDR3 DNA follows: TGTGCCAGCAGCCCAGTAATAGGGGGCAATGAGCAGTTCTTC.

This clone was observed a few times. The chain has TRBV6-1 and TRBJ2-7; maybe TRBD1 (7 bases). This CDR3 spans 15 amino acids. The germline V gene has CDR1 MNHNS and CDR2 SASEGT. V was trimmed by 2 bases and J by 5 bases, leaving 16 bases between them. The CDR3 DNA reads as TGTGCCAGCAGTGAAAACAGGGGAGGAGCCCACGAGCAGTACTTC. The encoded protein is CASSENRGGAHEQYF.

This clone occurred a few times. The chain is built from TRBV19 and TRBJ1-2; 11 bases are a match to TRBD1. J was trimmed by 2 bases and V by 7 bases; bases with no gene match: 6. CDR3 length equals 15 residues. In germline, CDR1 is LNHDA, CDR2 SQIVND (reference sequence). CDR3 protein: CASTPRTGGNYGYTF. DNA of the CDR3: TGTGCCAGTACCCCCCGGACAGGGGGCAACTATGGCTACACCTTC.

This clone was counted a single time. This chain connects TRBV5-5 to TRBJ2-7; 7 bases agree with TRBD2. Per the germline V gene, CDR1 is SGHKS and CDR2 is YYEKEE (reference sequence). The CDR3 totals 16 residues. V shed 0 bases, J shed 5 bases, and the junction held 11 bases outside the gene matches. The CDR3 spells CASSLAAGGRGHEQYF. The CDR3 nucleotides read TGTGCCAGCAGCTTGGCGGCTGGCGGGAGAGGGCACGAGCAGTACTTC.

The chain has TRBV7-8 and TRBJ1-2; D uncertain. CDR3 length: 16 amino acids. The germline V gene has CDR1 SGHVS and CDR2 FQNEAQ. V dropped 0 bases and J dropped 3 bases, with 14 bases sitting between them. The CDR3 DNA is TGTGCCAGCAGCTTAGCGGGTTGGTCCGGGGACTATGGCTACACCTTC. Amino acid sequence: CASSLAGWSGDYGYTF. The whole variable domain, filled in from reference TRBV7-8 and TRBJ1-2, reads GAGVSQSPRYKVAKRGQDVALRCDPISGHVSLFWYQQALGQGPEFLTYFQNEAQLDKSGLPSDRFFAERPEGSVSTLKIQRTQQEDSAVYLCASSLAGWSGDYGYTFGSGTRLTVV.

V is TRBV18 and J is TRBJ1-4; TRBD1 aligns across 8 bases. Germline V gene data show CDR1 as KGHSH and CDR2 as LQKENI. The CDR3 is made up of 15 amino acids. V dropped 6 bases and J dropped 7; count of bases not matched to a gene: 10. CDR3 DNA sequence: TGTGCCAGCTCCCGCGGACAGGGTGGGGCTGAAAAACTGTTTTTT. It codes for CASSRGQGGAEKLFF.

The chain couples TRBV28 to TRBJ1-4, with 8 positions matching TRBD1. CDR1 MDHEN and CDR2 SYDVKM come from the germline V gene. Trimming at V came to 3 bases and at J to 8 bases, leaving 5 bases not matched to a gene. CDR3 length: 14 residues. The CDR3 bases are TGTGCCAGCAGTTTCGGACAGGGATACGAAAAACTGTTTTTT. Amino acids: CASSFGQGYEKLFF.

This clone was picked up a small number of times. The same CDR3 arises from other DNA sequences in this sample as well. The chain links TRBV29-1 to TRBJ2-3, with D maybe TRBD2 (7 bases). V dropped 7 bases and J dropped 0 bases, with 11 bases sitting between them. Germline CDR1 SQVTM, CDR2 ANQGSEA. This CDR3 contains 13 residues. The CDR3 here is CSGGGPSTDTQYF. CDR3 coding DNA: TGCAGCGGGGGGGGGCCCAGCACAGATACGCAGTATTTT.